The T cell receptor (beta chain) under discussion was sequenced for a study of cytomegalovirus exposure and HLA in healthy donors. About the research overall: Of the donors genotyped, about 390 in all, around 76% fell in the Caucasian-associated ancestry cluster.

Worth noting for this clone: Its antigen is undetermined.

Use of 60 Vbeta and 13 Jbeta primers characterized the PCR. Produced via immunoSEQ multiplex PCR; TCRdb's table is partial and in-frame only. The sample lists under 150,000 clones, roughly four fifths seen once, with less than 1.5% in the top ten. Germline V gene lookup returns CDR1 MNHEY and CDR2 SMNVEV (reference sequence). Unmatched junction bases numbered 5, after V lost 5 bases and J lost 4 bases. The CDR3 spans 16 residues. Notes on the study in general: The study had only CMV serostatus as immune exposure information. Later on, a genetic analysis was performed. It linked a missense variant in DCLRE1C with V- and J-gene trimming of TCR beta.

Sequencing used PBMCs. The receptor was derived from a girl aged 2-10 years in good health and CMV-seronegative. The rearrangement uses TRBV27 and TRBJ2-1; TRBD2 agrees at 13 bases. The CDR3 region has the DNA TGTGCCAGCAGTACAACACTAGCGGGAGGGTACAATGAGCAGTTCTTC. Amino acid sequence: CASSTTLAGGYNEQFF.